Detailed here is one T cell receptor (beta chain). This specimen comes from a study of blood T cell repertoires in COVID-19. Sequencing was performed with immunoSEQ multiplex PCR; in TCRdb, only in-frame clones are kept and a portion is missing. The table records 260,000 or so clones, approximately 85% of them present only once. The origin of this receptor is a woman in her seventies with acute or convalescent COVID-19. Material for sequencing was peripheral blood.

CDR3 amino acids: CSAEAAQLFF. DNA of the CDR3: TGCAGTGCCGAGGCAGCCCAACTGTTTTTT. The chain couples TRBV20-1 to TRBJ1-4; D call uncertain. From germline, CDR1 is DFQATT and CDR2 SNEGSKA (reference sequence). V was shortened by 6 bases and J by 12 bases, with 11 bases between the two germline ends. This CDR3 has 10 amino acids.